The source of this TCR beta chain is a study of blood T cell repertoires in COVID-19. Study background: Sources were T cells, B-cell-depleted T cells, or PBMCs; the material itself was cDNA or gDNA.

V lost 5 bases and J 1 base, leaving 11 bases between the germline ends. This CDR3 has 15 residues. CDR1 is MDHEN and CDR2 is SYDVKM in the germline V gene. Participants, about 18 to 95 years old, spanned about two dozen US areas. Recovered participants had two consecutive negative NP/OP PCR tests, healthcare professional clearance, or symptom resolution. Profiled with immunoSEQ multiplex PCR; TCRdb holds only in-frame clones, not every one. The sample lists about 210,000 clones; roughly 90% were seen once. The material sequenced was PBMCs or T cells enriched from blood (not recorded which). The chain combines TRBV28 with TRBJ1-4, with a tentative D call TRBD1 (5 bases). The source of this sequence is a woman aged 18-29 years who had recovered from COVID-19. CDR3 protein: CASSVRQLTNEKLFF. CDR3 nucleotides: TGTGCCAGCAGTGTCAGACAGCTAACTAATGAAAAACTGTTTTTT.